This TCR beta chain is from a study of blood T cell repertoires in COVID-19. Across the whole study: Sites in the United States, Italy and Spain provided acute and convalescent COVID-19 samples. T cells, B-cell-depleted T cells, or PBMCs provided the cDNA or gDNA that served as material.

Original methodology: Estimation of nucleated cell counts relied on the amplification of reference gene primers. Here immunoSEQ multiplex PCR was the method, and the copy in TCRdb shows in-frame clones only, minus some. V and J calls and clone size are those listed in that table; D and trimming were worked out from the DNA. In the table there are 180,000 or so clones, approximately 90% of which are singletons. V was clipped by 4 bases and J by 4 bases; unmatched bases: 5. Per the germline V gene, CDR1 is MNHEY and CDR2 is SMNVEV (reference sequence). The CDR3 spans 14 residues. Sequenced: peripheral blood. This receptor was obtained from a woman aged 50 to 65 with acute or convalescent COVID-19. The gene calls are TRBV27 and TRBJ1-2; TRBD1 matches at 8 bases. Here the CDR3 reads CASSSYRGGYGYTF. The CDR3 DNA sequence: TGTGCCAGCAGTTCCTACAGGGGGGGCTATGGCTACACCTTC.